A selection of T cell receptor beta chains follows, all from one sample in a study of T cells in Graves' hyperthyroidism and ophthalmopathy. TCRdb redid the calling of the multiplex PCR reads with MiXCR, one entry per CDR3 protein. The sample includes around 280,000 distinct CDR3 sequences, about 14% of them seen just once. Source material: blood. These receptors were obtained from a woman between 25 and 40 years old with Graves' hyperthyroidism that later progressed to Graves' ophthalmopathy. Both conserved end residues are trimmed from each CDR3. D genes are given only for firm matches.

V	length	J	D	CDR3
TRBV19	14	TRBJ2-5	.	ASSIRQGTVQETQY
TRBV28	13	TRBJ2-5	TRBD2	ASCSLAGGQETQY
TRBV10-3	16	TRBJ1-3	.	AISESRQELRSGNTIY
TRBV10-3	12	TRBJ2-7	.	AISELSSAYEQY
TRBV4-2	13	TRBJ1-2	.	ASSQDSTDFIGYT
TRBV19	13	TRBJ2-1	TRBD1	ASSTGTVLYNEQF
TRBV11-2	13	TRBJ2-7	.	ASSLQPEITYEQY
TRBV20-1	17	TRBJ2-7	.	SARPPYFIRDGDSYEQY
TRBV6-5	15	TRBJ2-1	TRBD2	ASSYSVGAGGYNEQF
TRBV24-1	13	TRBJ2-2	.	ATSDTGQNTGELF
TRBV7-9	14	TRBJ2-3	TRBD2	ASSLVAGLSTDTQY
TRBV6-1	16	TRBJ2-1	.	ASPKTGRAGRSYNEQF
TRBV2	13	TRBJ2-2	.	ASRSSEANTGELF
TRBV30	11	TRBJ1-6	.	AWSGAANSPLH
TRBV20-1	11	TRBJ2-7	.	SARGADPYEQY
TRBV6-2/TRBV6-3	14	TRBJ1-2	TRBD1	ASTPPLGQGGSGYT
TRBV27	15	TRBJ2-1	TRBD2	ASSSHAQTSGNNEQF
TRBV6-2/TRBV6-3	13	TRBJ2-1	.	ASHPSQYSYNEQF
TRBV7-8	14	TRBJ2-2	TRBD1	ASSLRGREIDGELF
TRBV5-1	13	TRBJ2-7	.	ASSLASTLSYEQY
TRBV7-9	18	TRBJ2-1	TRBD2	ASSPRRSRGLAGIYNEQF
TRBV3-1	11	TRBJ1-1	.	ASSPGTITEAF
TRBV6-1	14	TRBJ2-1	TRBD1	ASSFPDRTGDNEQF
TRBV6-1	12	TRBJ1-2	.	ASSHPREVRGYT
TRBV30	14	TRBJ2-5	TRBD1	AWRSPGQGQRETQY
TRBV19	14	TRBJ2-3	.	ASSANRGGLTDTQY
TRBV11-2	15	TRBJ2-1	TRBD2	ASSLGSGGPLWNEQF
TRBV29-1	12	TRBJ2-1	TRBD2	SVRGSGSFDEQF
TRBV2	12	TRBJ1-1	.	ASLPWRANTEAF
TRBV15	11	TRBJ1-2	TRBD1	ATSKTGGNGYT
TRBV27	12	TRBJ1-5	.	ASSFEAGNQPQH
TRBV6-1	13	TRBJ1-1	TRBD1	ASSSAGTGNTEAF
TRBV6-1	13	TRBJ2-5	.	ASSEARLPRETQY
TRBV11-2	12	TRBJ2-7	.	ASSPLAGKHEQY
TRBV24-1	12	TRBJ2-2	TRBD2	ATSSAGIPGELF
TRBV7-9	13	TRBJ2-2	.	ASGMGTLDTGELF
TRBV14	10	TRBJ2-3	.	ASSLQGVTQY
TRBV6-5	13	TRBJ2-7	TRBD1	ASSYSTDRDHEQY
TRBV7-3	10	TRBJ2-1	.	VSSSGYNEQF
TRBV5-8	13	TRBJ1-5	.	ASSLEPTPRSPQH
TRBV7-2	15	TRBJ2-2	TRBD2	ASSLEAALARTGELF
TRBV24-1	13	TRBJ1-2	TRBD1	ATSNSGTGPYGYT
TRBV6-5	14	TRBJ2-6	.	ASSYGPTPGANVLT
TRBV5-1	15	TRBJ2-5	TRBD2	ASSLGLGLAAQETQY
TRBV27	14	TRBJ2-2	TRBD2	ASSPELAGVTGELF
TRBV6-1	13	TRBJ2-5	.	ASSQVRLGQETQY
TRBV4-1	16	TRBJ2-3	TRBD2	ASSLITSERSSTDTQY
TRBV7-9	14	TRBJ2-2	.	ASSFAKSTNTGELF
TRBV6-1	11	TRBJ1-5	.	ASKRNSNQPQH
TRBV20-1	9	TRBJ2-5	TRBD2	AREVEETQY
TRBV3-1	13	TRBJ2-5	.	ASSPRRTLSETQY
TRBV19	18	TRBJ2-2	TRBD2	ASRTLASPGSGRYTGELF
TRBV24-1	13	TRBJ2-3	TRBD1	ATSTTGGMPDTQY
TRBV9	14	TRBJ2-1	.	ASSVDPGARGNEQF